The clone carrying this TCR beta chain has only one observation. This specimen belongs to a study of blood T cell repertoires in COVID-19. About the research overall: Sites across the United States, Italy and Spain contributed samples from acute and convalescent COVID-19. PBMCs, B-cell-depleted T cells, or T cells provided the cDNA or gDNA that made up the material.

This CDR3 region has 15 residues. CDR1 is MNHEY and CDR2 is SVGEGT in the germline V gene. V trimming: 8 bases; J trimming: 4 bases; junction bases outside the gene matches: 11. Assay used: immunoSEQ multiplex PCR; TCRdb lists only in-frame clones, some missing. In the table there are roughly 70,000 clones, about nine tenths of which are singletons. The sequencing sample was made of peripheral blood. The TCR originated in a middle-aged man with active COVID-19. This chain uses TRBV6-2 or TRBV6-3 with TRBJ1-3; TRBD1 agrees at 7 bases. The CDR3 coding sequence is TGTGCCAGCCGCCCGACAGGGTTGAAGGGAAACACCATATATTTT. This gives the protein CASRPTGLKGNTIYF.